The clone carrying this TCR beta chain was counted ten times or more. The CDR3 is 15 amino acids. Germline-derived CDR1 and CDR2 are SGHTA and FQGNSA. The V gene lost 2 bases and the J gene lost 3 bases, with 14 bases spanning the gap. This record belongs to a study of T cells in Graves' hyperthyroidism and ophthalmopathy. TCR beta CDR3 sequences were amplified from RNA transcripts. HTBI primers were used for first-round RT-PCR of the TCR CDR3. Via MiXCR, TCRdb re-called the multiplex PCR reads, giving one row per CDR3 protein. The sample lists about 290,000 distinct CDR3 sequences; around 15% were seen once.

The sequenced sample was blood. This sequence originates from a woman aged 45-65 years with Graves' hyperthyroidism that later progressed to Graves' ophthalmopathy. The rearrangement links TRBV7-2 to TRBJ2-7; D is uncertain. CDR3 sequence (DNA): TGTGCCAGCAGCTTAAGGGTAGCTGGTAACTACGAGCAGTACTTC. Translating it yields CASSLRVAGNYEQYF.